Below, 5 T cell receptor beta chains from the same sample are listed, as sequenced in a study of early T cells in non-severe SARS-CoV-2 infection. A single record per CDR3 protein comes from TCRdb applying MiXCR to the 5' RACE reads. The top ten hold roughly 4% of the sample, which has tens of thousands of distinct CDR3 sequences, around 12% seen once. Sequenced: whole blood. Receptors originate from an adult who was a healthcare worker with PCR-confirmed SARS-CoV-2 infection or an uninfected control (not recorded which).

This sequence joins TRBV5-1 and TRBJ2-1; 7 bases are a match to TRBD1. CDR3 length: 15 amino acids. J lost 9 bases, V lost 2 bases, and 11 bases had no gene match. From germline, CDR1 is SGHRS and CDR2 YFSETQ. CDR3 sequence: CASSFDRVSVGEQFF. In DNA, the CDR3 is TGCGCCAGCAGCTTCGACAGGGTTAGCGTGGGTGAGCAGTTCTTC.

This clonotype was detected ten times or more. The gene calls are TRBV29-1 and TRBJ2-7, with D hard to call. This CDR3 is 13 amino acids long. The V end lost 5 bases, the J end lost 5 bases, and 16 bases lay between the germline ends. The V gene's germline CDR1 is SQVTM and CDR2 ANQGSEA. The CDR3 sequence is CSVKLLLMDEQYF. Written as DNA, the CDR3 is TGCAGCGTTAAACTCCTCTTGATGGACGAGCAGTACTTC.

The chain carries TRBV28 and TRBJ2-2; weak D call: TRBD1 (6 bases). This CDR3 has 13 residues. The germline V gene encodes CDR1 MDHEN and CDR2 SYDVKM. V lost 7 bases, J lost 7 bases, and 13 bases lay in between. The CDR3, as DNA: TGTGCCAGCAAACAGGGTATCGGCGGGGAGCTGTTTTTT. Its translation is CASKQGIGGELFF. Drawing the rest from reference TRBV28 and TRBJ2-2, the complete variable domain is DVKVTQSSRYLVKRTGEKVFLECVQDMDHENMFWYRQDPGLGLRLIYFSYDVKMKEKGDIPEGYSVSREKKERFSLILESASTNQTSMYLCASKQGIGGELFFGEGSRLTVL.

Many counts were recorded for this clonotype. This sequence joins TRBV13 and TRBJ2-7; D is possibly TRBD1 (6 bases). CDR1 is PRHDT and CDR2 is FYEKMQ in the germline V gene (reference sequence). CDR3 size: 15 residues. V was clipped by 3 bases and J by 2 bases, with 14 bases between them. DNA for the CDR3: TGTGCCAGCAGCTTGACCCGCAGGGGTCCCTACGAGCAGTACTTC. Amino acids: CASSLTRRGPYEQYF.

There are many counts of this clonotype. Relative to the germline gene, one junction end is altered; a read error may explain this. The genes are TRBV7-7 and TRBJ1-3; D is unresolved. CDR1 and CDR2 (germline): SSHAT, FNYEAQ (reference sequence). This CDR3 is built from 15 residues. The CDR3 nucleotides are TGTGCTAGCAGCCTCAGCGGAAACTCTGGAAACACCATATATTTT. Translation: CASSLSGNSGNTIYF.